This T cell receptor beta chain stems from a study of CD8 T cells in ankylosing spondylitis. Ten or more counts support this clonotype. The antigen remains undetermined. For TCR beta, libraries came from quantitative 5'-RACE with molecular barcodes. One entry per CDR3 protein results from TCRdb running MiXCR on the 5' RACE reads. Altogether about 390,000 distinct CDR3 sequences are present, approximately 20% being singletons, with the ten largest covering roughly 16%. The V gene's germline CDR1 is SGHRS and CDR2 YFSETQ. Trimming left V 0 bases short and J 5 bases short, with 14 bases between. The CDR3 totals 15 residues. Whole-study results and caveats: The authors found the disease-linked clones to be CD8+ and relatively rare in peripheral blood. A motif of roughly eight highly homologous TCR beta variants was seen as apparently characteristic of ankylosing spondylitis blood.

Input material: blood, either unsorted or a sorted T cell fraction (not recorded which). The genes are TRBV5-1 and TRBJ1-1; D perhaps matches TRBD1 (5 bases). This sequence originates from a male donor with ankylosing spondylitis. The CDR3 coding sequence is TGCGCCAGCAGCTTGGGGGACTCTATAGGGACTGAAGCTTTCTTT. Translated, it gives CASSLGDSIGTEAFF.